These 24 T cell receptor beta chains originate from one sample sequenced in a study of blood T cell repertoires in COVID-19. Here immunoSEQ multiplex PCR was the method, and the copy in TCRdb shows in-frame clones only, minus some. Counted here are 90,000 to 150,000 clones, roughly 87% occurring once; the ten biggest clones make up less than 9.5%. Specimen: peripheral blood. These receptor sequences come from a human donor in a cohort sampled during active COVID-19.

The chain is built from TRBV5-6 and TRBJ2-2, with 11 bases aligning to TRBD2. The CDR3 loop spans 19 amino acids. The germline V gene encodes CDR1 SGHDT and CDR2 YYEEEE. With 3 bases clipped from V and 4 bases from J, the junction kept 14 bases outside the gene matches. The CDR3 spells CASSSPGLAASRATGELFF. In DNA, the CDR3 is TGTGCCAGCAGCTCCCCGGGACTAGCGGCATCTCGGGCCACCGGGGAGCTGTTTTTT.

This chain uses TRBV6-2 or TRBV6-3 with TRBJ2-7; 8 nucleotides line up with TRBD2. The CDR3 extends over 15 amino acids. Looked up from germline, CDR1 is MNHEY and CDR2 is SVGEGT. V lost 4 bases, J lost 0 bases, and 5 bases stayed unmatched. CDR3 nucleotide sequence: TGTGCCAGCAGTTCCAGCGGGGGTCCCTCCTACGAGCAGTACTTC. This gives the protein CASSSSGGPSYEQYF.

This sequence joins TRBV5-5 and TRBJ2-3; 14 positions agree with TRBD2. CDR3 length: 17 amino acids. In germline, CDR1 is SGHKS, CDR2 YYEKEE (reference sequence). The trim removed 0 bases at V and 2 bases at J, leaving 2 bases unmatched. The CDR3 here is CASSLGLAGGFTDTQYF. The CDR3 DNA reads TGTGCCAGCAGCTTGGGACTAGCGGGGGGGTTCACAGATACGCAGTATTTT. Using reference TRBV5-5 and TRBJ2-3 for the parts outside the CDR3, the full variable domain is DAGVTQSPTHLIKTRGQQVTLRCSPISGHKSVSWYQQVLGQGPQFIFQYYEKEERGRGNFPDRFSARQFPNYSSELNVNALLLGDSALYLCASSLGLAGGFTDTQYFGPGTRLTVL.

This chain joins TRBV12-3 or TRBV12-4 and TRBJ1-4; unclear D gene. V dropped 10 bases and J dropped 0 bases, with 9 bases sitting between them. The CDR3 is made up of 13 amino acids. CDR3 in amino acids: CAIKRATNEKLFF. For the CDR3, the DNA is TGTGCCATAAAGCGAGCAACTAATGAAAAACTGTTTTTT.

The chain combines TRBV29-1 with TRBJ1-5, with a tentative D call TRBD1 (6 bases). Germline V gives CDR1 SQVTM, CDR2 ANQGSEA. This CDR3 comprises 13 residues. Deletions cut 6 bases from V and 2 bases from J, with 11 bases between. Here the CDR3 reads CSVTQGGNQPQHF. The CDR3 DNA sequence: TGCAGCGTAACACAGGGAGGCAATCAGCCCCAGCATTTT.

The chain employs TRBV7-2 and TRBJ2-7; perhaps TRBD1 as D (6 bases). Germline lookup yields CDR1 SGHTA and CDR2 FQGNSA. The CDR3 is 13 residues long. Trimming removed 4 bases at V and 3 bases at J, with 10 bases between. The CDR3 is CASSSGQYYEQYF. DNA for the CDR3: TGTGCCAGCAGCTCCGGACAGTACTACGAGCAGTACTTC.

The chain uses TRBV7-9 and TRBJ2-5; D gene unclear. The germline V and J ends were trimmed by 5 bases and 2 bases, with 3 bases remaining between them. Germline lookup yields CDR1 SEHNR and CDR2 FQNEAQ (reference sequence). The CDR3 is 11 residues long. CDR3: CASSEQETQYF. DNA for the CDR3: TGTGCCAGCAGCGAGCAAGAGACCCAGTACTTC.

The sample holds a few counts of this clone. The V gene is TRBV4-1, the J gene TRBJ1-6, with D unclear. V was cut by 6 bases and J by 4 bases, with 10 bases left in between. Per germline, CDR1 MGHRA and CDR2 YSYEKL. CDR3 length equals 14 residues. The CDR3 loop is CASRQDKYNSPLHF. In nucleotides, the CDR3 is TGCGCCAGCAGGCAGGATAAATATAATTCACCCCTCCACTTT.

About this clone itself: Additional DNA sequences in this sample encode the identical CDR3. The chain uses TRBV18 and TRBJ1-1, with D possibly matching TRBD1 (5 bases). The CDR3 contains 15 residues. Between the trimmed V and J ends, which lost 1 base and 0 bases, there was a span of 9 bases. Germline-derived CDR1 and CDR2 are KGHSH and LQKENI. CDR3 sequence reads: CASSPRDSMNTEAFF. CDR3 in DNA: TGTGCCAGCTCACCACGAGACAGTATGAACACTGAAGCTTTCTTT.

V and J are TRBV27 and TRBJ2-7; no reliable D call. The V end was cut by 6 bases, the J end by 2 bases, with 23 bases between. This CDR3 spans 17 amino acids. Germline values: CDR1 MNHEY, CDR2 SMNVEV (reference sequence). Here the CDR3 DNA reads TGTGCCAGCAGCCCCCACCCGGCCGCCGAGCGTCCCTACGAGCAGTACTTC. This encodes CASSPHPAAERPYEQYF.

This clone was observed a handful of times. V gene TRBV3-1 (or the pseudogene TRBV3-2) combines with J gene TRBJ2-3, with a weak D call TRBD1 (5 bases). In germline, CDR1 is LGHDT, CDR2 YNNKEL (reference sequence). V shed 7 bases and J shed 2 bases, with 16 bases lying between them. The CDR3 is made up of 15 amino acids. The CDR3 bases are TGTGCCAGCAAGGTAGGGGATCTTGACACAGATACGCAGTATTTT. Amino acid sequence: CASKVGDLDTDTQYF.

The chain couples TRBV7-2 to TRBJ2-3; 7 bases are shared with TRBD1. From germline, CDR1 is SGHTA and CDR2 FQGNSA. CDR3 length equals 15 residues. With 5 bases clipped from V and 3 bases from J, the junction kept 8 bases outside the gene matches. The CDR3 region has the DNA TGTGCCAGCAGCCACGACAGGGCCAGGACAGATACGCAGTATTTT. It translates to CASSHDRARTDTQYF. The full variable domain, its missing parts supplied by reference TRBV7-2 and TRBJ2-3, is GAGVSQSPSNKVTEKGKDVELRCDPISGHTALYWYRQSLGQGLEFLIYFQGNSAPDKSGLPSDRFSAERTGGSVSTLTIQRTQQEDSAVYLCASSHDRARTDTQYFGPGTRLTVL.

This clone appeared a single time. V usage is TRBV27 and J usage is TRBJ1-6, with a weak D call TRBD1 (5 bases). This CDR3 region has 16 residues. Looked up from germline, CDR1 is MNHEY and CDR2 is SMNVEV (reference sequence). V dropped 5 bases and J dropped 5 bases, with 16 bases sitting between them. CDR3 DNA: TGTGCCAGCAGTCCCCTTAGACAGCGGGATAATTCACCCCTCCACTTT. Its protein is CASSPLRQRDNSPLHF.

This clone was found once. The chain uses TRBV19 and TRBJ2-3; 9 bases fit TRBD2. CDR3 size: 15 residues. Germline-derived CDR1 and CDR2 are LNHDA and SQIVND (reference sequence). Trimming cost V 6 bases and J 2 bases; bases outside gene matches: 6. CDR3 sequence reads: CASRGGRDYTDTQYF. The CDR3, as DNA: TGTGCCAGTAGGGGCGGGAGGGATTACACAGATACGCAGTATTTT.

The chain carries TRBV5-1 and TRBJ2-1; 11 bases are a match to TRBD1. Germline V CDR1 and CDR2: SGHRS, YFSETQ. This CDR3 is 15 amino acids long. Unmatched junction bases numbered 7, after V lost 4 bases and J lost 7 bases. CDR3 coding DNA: TGCGCCAGCAGCGGACAGGGGGCGGTGATGAATGAGCAGTTCTTC. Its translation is CASSGQGAVMNEQFF.

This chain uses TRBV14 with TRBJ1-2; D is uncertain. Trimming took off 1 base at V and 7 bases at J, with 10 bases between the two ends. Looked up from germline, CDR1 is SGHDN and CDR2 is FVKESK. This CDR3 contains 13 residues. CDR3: CASSQGKPGGYTF. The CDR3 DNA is TGTGCCAGCAGCCAAGGCAAGCCCGGTGGCTACACCTTC.

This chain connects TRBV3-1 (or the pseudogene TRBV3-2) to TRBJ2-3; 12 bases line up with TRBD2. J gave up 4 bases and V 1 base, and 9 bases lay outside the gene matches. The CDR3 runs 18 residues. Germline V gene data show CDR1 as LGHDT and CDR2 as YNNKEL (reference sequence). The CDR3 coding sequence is TGTGCCAGCAGCCAAGTCGGACTAGCGGGACCGGGTGCAGATACGCAGTATTTT. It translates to CASSQVGLAGPGADTQYF.

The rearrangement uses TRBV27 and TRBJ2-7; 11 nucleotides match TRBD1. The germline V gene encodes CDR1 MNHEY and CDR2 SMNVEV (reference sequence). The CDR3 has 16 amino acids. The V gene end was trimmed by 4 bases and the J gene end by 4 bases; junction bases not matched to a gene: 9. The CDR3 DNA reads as TGTGCCAGCAGTTCTCCCGGGACAGGGGGTCGGTACGAGCAGTACTTC. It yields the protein CASSSPGTGGRYEQYF.

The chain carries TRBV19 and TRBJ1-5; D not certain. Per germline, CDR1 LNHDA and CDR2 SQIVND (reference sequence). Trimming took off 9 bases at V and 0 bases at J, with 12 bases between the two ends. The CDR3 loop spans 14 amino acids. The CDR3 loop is CASANPYSNQPQHF. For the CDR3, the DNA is TGTGCCAGCGCCAATCCCTATAGCAATCAGCCCCAGCATTTT. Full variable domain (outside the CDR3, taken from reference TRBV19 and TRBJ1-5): DGGITQSPKYLFRKEGQNVTLSCEQNLNHDAMYWYRQDPGQGLRLIYYSQIVNDFQKGDIAEGYSVSREKKESFPLTVTSAQKNPTAFYLCASANPYSNQPQHFGDGTRLSIL.

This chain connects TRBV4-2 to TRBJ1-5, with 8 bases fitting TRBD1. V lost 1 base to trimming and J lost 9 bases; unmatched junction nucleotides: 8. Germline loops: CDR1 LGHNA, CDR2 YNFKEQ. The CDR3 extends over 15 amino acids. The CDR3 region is CASSQGVNRGMPQHF. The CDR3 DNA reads TGTGCCAGCAGCCAAGGAGTAAACAGGGGGATGCCCCAGCATTTT.

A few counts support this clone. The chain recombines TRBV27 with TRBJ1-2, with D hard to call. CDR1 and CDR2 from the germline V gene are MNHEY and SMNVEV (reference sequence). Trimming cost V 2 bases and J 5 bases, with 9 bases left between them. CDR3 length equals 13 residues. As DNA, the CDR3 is TGTGCCAGCAGTTTAAGAGGGATATATGGCTACACCTTC. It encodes CASSLRGIYGYTF.

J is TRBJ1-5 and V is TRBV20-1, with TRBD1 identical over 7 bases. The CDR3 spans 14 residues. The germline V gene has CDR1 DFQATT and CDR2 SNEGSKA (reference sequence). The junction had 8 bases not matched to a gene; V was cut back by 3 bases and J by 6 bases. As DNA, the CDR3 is TGCAGTGCTAGTGGCAGGCGACAGGGTCAGCCCCAGCATTTT. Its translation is CSASGRRQGQPQHF.

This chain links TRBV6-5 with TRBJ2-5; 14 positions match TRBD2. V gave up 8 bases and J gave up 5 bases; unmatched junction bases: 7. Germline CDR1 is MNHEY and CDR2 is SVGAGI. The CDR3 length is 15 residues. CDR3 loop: CASRGLAGGWETQYF. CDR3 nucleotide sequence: TGTGCCAGCCGAGGACTAGCGGGAGGTTGGGAGACCCAGTACTTC.

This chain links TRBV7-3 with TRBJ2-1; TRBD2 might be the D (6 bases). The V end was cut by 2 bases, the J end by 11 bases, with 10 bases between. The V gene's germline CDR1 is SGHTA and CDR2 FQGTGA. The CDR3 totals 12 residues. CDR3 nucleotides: TGTGCCAGCAGCTTAGGACGGGGGAAGCAGTTCTTC. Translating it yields CASSLGRGKQFF.